The 16 T cell receptor beta chains given below trace back to one sample, sequenced in a study of T cells in Graves' hyperthyroidism and ophthalmopathy. From RNA transcripts, TCR beta CDR3 regions were amplified. The HTBI primer set was used in a first-round RT-PCR of the TCR CDR3. MiXCR was run by TCRdb on the multiplex PCR reads, yielding one entry per CDR3 protein. Altogether about 270,000 distinct CDR3 sequences are present, 22% being singletons, with the ten largest covering around 62%. Sequencing was performed on blood. The origin of the receptors is a man aged 25 to 40 with Graves' ophthalmopathy.

At least ten counts were recorded for this clonotype. V is TRBV11-2 and J is TRBJ2-3, with 12 bases lining up with TRBD1. The CDR3 loop spans 16 amino acids. J gave up 3 bases and V 2 bases, and 3 bases lay outside the gene matches. Germline CDR1 reads SGHAT; CDR2 reads FQNNGV. The CDR3 here is CASSLLGQGATDTQYF. In DNA form, the CDR3 reads TGTGCCAGCAGCTTATTGGGACAGGGGGCAACAGATACGCAGTATTTT.

This sequence joins TRBV6-1 and TRBJ1-1; maybe TRBD1 (5 bases). The CDR3 runs 13 residues. V was clipped by 9 bases and J by 4 bases, with 15 bases between them. Looked up from germline, CDR1 is MNHNS and CDR2 is SASEGT. CDR3 in amino acids: CASAEWGSTEAFF. CDR3 DNA sequence: TGTGCCAGTGCGGAGTGGGGGAGCACTGAAGCTTTCTTT.

This clonotype was counted many times. The rearrangement joins TRBV2 to TRBJ1-1; D not certain. This CDR3 is 14 amino acids long. The V end lost 8 bases, the J end lost 1 base, and 14 bases lay between the germline ends. Per germline, CDR1 SNHLY and CDR2 FYNNEI. CDR3 sequence: CASRLEGGNTEAFF. CDR3 sequence (DNA): TGTGCCAGCCGTTTGGAGGGAGGGAACACTGAAGCTTTCTTT. Supplemented by reference TRBV2 and TRBJ1-1, the full variable domain reads EPEVTQTPSHQVTQMGQEVILRCVPISNHLYFYWYRQILGQKVEFLVSFYNNEISEKSEIFDDQFSVERPDGSNFTLKIRSTKLEDSAMYFCASRLEGGNTEAFFGQGTRLTVV.

The chain has TRBV11-2 and TRBJ2-5; D is ambiguous. V lost 3 bases, J lost 6 bases, and 11 bases lay in between. The CDR3 is 13 amino acids. Germline V CDR1 and CDR2: SGHAT, FQNNGV. This CDR3 reads CASSFERKKTQYF. In DNA form, the CDR3 reads TGTGCCAGCAGCTTTGAACGTAAGAAGACCCAGTACTTC. Full variable domain (missing parts from reference TRBV11-2 and TRBJ2-5): EAGVAQSPRYKIIEKRQSVAFWCNPISGHATLYWYQQILGQGPKLLIQFQNNGVVDDSQLPKDRFSAERLKGVDSTLKIQPAKLEDSAVYLCASSFERKKTQYFGPGTRLLVL.

This clonotype has a handful of counts. The chain combines TRBV28 with TRBJ2-5; D unresolved. CDR1 is MDHEN and CDR2 is SYDVKM in the germline V gene. With 7 bases removed from V and 2 bases from J, the gap between germline ends came to 17 bases. This CDR3 comprises 15 residues. CDR3 loop: CASTPHAFIQETQYF. The CDR3 DNA follows: TGTGCCAGCACCCCCCACGCCTTCATACAAGAGACCCAGTACTTC.

Only one count was recorded for this clonotype. The CDR3 bases are TGTGCCACCAGTATACAGGAAGGCAATGAGCAGTTCTTC. The encoded protein is CATSIQEGNEQFF. The rearrangement links TRBV24-1 to TRBJ2-1; perhaps TRBD1 as D (5 bases). Germline loops: CDR1 KGHDR, CDR2 SFDVKD. This CDR3 is 13 amino acids long. The germline V and J ends were trimmed by 6 bases and 6 bases, with 11 bases remaining between them.

The rearrangement uses TRBV6-5 and TRBJ2-1; tentative D call: TRBD2 (6 bases). Germline V gives CDR1 MNHEY, CDR2 SVGAGI. This CDR3 contains 19 residues. V lost 0 bases and J 2 bases, leaving 20 bases between the germline ends. The CDR3 DNA reads TGTGCCAGCAGTTACTCGAAAGGTTTTTCGGGAGCGGCCTACAATGAGCAGTTCTTC. Protein sequence: CASSYSKGFSGAAYNEQFF.

Of note for this clonotype: This may come from a read error, since a much larger clone is one base off. The rearrangement links TRBV2 to TRBJ2-1, with a possible D match to TRBD2 (6 bases). This CDR3 region has 15 residues. In germline, CDR1 is SNHLY, CDR2 FYNNEI. CDR3 in DNA: TGTGCCAGCAGTGGTAGGAGGGACTCCTACAATAAGCAGTTCTTC. Translating gives CASSGRRDSYNKQFF. The full variable domain, completed using reference TRBV2 and TRBJ2-1, is EPEVTQTPSHQVTQMGQEVILRCVPISNHLYFYWYRQILGQKVEFLVSFYNNEISEKSEIFDDQFSVERPDGSNFTLKIRSTKLEDSAMYFCASSGRRDSYNKQFFGPGTRLTVL.

The chain employs TRBV10-1 and TRBJ2-3; TRBD1 aligns across 10 bases. J gave up 6 bases and V 2 bases, and 5 bases lay outside the gene matches. The CDR3 is 15 residues long. In germline, CDR1 is WNHNN, CDR2 SYGVQD (reference sequence). Written as DNA, the CDR3 is TGCGCCAGCAGTGAGGGACAGGGGGGCGCGGATACGCAGTATTTT. This codes for CASSEGQGGADTQYF.

This clonotype occurred many times. The V gene is TRBV11-2, the J gene TRBJ2-1; 7 bases align to TRBD2. The CDR3 consists of 15 residues. After removal of 5 bases from V and 4 bases from J, the junction contained 8 bases not matched to a gene. Germline V gene data show CDR1 as SGHAT and CDR2 as FQNNGV. The CDR3 is CASSPGASGYNEQFF. DNA of the CDR3: TGTGCCAGCAGCCCTGGGGCTAGCGGTTACAATGAGCAGTTCTTC.

This clonotype was detected only a few times. The V gene is TRBV10-2, the J gene TRBJ1-1; D may be TRBD1 (5 bases). This CDR3 is built from 15 residues. Looked up from germline, CDR1 is WSHSY and CDR2 is SAAADI. V gave up 1 base and J gave up 1 base, with 10 bases separating them. CDR3 nucleotide sequence: TGCGCCAGCAGTGAGTACGGGGGTAGGAACACTGAAGCTTTCTTT. It is translated as CASSEYGGRNTEAFF.

In its sample, this clonotype was seen many times. The V gene is TRBV28, the J gene TRBJ2-1; TRBD2 is a possible D gene (5 bases). CDR1 MDHEN and CDR2 SYDVKM come from the germline V gene. The CDR3 spans 12 residues. Between the trimmed V and J ends, which lost 3 bases and 9 bases, there was a span of 9 bases. The CDR3 spells CASSFWRAEQFF. The DNA for the CDR3 is TGTGCCAGCAGTTTTTGGCGGGCTGAGCAGTTCTTC.

There are many counts of this clonotype. The chain employs TRBV27 and TRBJ1-1; D is ambiguous. V was cut by 2 bases and J by 4 bases, with 14 bases left in between. Germline lookup yields CDR1 MNHEY and CDR2 SMNVEV (reference sequence). This CDR3 contains 15 residues. The CDR3 DNA sequence: TGTGCCAGCAGTTTACCCCCCGGCAGTACCACTGAAGCTTTCTTT. Its protein product is CASSLPPGSTTEAFF.

This clonotype turned up a few times. This rearrangement joins TRBV20-1 to TRBJ2-1; a possible D gene is TRBD1 (5 bases). V gave up 3 bases and J gave up 0 bases, with 15 bases separating them. CDR1 is DFQATT and CDR2 is SNEGSKA in the germline V gene (reference sequence). The CDR3 extends over 16 amino acids. CDR3 sequence (DNA): TGCAGTGCTAGGGCCCCAGGGTTGAGCTCCTACAATGAGCAGTTCTTC. Translating gives CSARAPGLSSYNEQFF.

This clonotype has a count of ten or more. The chain couples TRBV3-1 to TRBJ2-5, with no clear D. The CDR3 has 14 residues. V was clipped by 3 bases and J by 1 base, with 9 bases between them. From germline, CDR1 is LGHDT and CDR2 YNNKEL (reference sequence). In DNA form, the CDR3 reads TGTGCCAGCAGCCAGAGGAAAGGCCAAGAGACCCAGTACTTC. Translating gives CASSQRKGQETQYF.

Ten or more counts support this clonotype. V usage is TRBV6-2 or TRBV6-3 and J usage is TRBJ1-1, with D tentatively TRBD1 (5 bases). V was cut by 6 bases and J by 1 base, with 9 bases left in between. The CDR3 runs to 13 residues. Germline CDR1 MNHEY, CDR2 SVGEGT. CDR3 sequence (DNA): TGTGCCAGCAGCTTCGACAGGAACACTGAAGCTTTCTTT. It codes for CASSFDRNTEAFF.